Below, 21 T cell receptor beta chains from the same sample are listed, as sequenced in a study of immune heterogeneity within non-small cell lung tumors listed by TCRdb under 2018. The sample was run on a HiSeq X Ten. The TCR beta CDR3 region was amplified with a multiplex PCR system, in which a first round of roughly 10 cycles was run using 32 V-gene forward and 13 J-gene reverse primers. The public reads were run again by TCRdb, first through fastp at Q25 and then through MiXCR, and only productive beta chains were kept. All rows with the same CDR3 protein become a single entry with the most common DNA and genes. The sample has around 30,000 distinct CDR3 sequences on record, around 30% of them singletons. Approximately 4% of the sample comes from the top ten. Genomic DNA was extracted from bulk tumor tissue and used as the TCR template, and approximately 650 ng gDNA was amplified per sample. During surgery, multiple biopsies were taken from each primary tumor, with sampling sites spaced as far apart as possible within the tumor mass. The study cohort was described as untreated and was composed of newly diagnosed NSCLC cases undergoing curative surgery.

The sample taken for sequencing was lung tumor tissue. The receptor set was obtained from a man in his forties or fifties with non-small cell lung cancer.

Of note for this clonotype: A much larger clone sits a single nucleotide away, making a read error possible. This rearrangement joins TRBV10-3 to TRBJ1-5; D perhaps matches TRBD1 (5 bases). Trimming stripped 3 bases from V and 7 bases from J, with 7 bases between. The CDR3 loop spans 12 amino acids. Germline CDR1 reads ENHRY; CDR2 reads SYGVKD. The CDR3 DNA is TGTGCCATCAGTGAAGGGGTCCAGCCCCAGCATTTT. Amino acid sequence: CAISEGVQPQHF.

Concerning this clonotype itself: One base away lies a much larger clone, so this may be a sequencing read error. The V call is TRBV29-1, the J call TRBJ2-7; D unclear. The CDR3 totals 14 residues. Per the germline V gene, CDR1 is SQVTM and CDR2 is ANQGSEA. The CDR3 bases are TGCAGCGTTGAGGTCAATGGCATCTCCTACGAGCATTACTTC. It encodes CSVEVNGISYEHYF.

This clonotype was recorded many times. This chain joins TRBV15 and TRBJ1-5; D remains unclear. V was pared by 3 bases and J by 7 bases, with 10 bases between. This CDR3 has 13 residues. Looked up from germline, CDR1 is LNHNV and CDR2 is YYDKDF (reference sequence). CDR3 coding DNA: TGTGCCACCAGCAGTGATAGGCACCAGCCCCAGCATTTT. This gives the protein CATSSDRHQPQHF.

This clonotype occurred many times. J is TRBJ2-7 and V is TRBV6-2 or TRBV6-3; 7 bases align to TRBD1. Trimming cost V 6 bases and J 5 bases; bases outside gene matches: 13. CDR3 size: 15 residues. Per the germline V gene, CDR1 is MNHEY and CDR2 is SVGEGT. The CDR3 protein is CASSRQGQKQNEQYF. For the CDR3, the DNA is TGTGCCAGCAGCCGCCAGGGACAGAAACAGAACGAGCAGTACTTC.

By sample share, this clonotype is medium-sized. This chain uses TRBV5-1 with TRBJ2-2; no clear D gene. Germline V lookup: CDR1 SGHRS, CDR2 YFSETQ. V lost 3 bases to trimming and J lost 1 base, with 4 bases between them. The CDR3 extends over 13 amino acids. CDR3 sequence: CASSWENTGELFF. The CDR3 nucleotides are TGCGCCAGCAGCTGGGAGAACACCGGGGAGCTGTTTTTT.

Concerning this clonotype: At one end, the junction sequence differs from germline, possibly due to a read error. The chain joins TRBV19 to TRBJ1-2; weak D call: TRBD1 (6 bases). The CDR3 is 15 residues long. Germline CDR1 reads LNHDA; CDR2 reads SQIVND (reference sequence). The CDR3 spells CASSKTGPTNYGCTF. In DNA form, the CDR3 reads TGTGCCAGTAGTAAGACAGGCCCTACTAACTATGGCTGCACCTTC.

This clonotype occurred many times. This chain uses TRBV24-1 with TRBJ2-1; D is perhaps TRBD1 or TRBD2 (6 bases each). The CDR3 is made up of 16 amino acids. Germline lookup yields CDR1 KGHDR and CDR2 SFDVKD. V lost 5 bases to trimming and J lost 8 bases, with 21 bases between them. CDR3 sequence reads: CATSVRGVGVLDEQFF. The CDR3 DNA follows: TGTGCCACCAGTGTAAGGGGGGTCGGAGTCCTCGATGAGCAGTTCTTC.

About this clonotype itself: A clone one base away is much larger, so this may be a read error. This sequence joins TRBV15 and TRBJ2-5; D possibly uses TRBD1 or TRBD2 (6 bases each). Per the germline V gene, CDR1 is LNHNV and CDR2 is YYDKDF (reference sequence). CDR3 length: 16 amino acids. Trimming shortened V by 5 bases and J by 4 bases, and 20 bases separated the two germline ends. The CDR3 bases are TGTGCCACCAGCCATCGGTTCGGGGGCCAGGGAGAGACCCAGTACTTC. Protein product: CATSHRFGGQGETQYF. The variable domain in full, completed from reference TRBV15 and TRBJ2-5, reads DAMVIQNPRYQVTQFGKPVTLSCSQTLNHNVMYWYQQKSSQAPKLLFHYYDKDFNNEADTPDNFQSRRPNTSFCFLDIRSPGLGDTAMYLCATSHRFGGQGETQYFGPGTRLLVL.

This clonotype was found many times. V gene TRBV19 combines with J gene TRBJ2-7; possibly TRBD1 for D (6 bases). Trimming removed 0 bases from V and 4 bases from J, with 13 bases in between. CDR1 is LNHDA and CDR2 is SQIVND in the germline V gene (reference sequence). The length of the CDR3 is 15 residues. CDR3 amino acids: CASSIDPTGIYEQYF. In nucleotides, the CDR3 is TGTGCCAGTAGTATAGATCCTACAGGGATATACGAGCAGTACTTC.

This clonotype was counted at least ten times. The rearrangement uses TRBV20-1 and TRBJ2-7, with TRBD2 matching over 8 bases. Germline CDR1 reads DFQATT; CDR2 reads SNEGSKA (reference sequence). V trimming: 3 bases; J trimming: 5 bases; junction bases outside the gene matches: 12. The CDR3 is 15 residues long. The DNA for the CDR3 is TGCAGTGCTAGGGACGGGCGGGAGGTCCGGAACGAGCAGTACTTC. This gives the protein CSARDGREVRNEQYF.

This rearrangement joins TRBV5-6 to TRBJ1-1; 7 nucleotides line up with TRBD1. With V trimmed by 5 bases and J by 4 bases, 11 bases remained unmatched. This CDR3 is 15 amino acids long. The V gene's germline CDR1 is SGHDT and CDR2 YYEEEE. The DNA of the CDR3 is TGTGCCAGCAGGGATTTTCACAGGGGTAGCACTGAAGCTTTCTTT. Encoded protein: CASRDFHRGSTEAFF.

This clonotype was found many times. V usage is TRBV5-1 and J usage is TRBJ2-7; D perhaps matches TRBD2 (5 bases). The CDR3 contains 14 residues. Trimming removed 2 bases from V and 4 bases from J, with 13 bases in between. Germline lookup yields CDR1 SGHRS and CDR2 YFSETQ. This chain's CDR3 is CASSFEGLAYEQYF. The CDR3, as DNA: TGCGCCAGCAGCTTTGAGGGATTGGCGTACGAGCAGTACTTC.

Concerning this clonotype itself: The junction departs from the called germline gene at one end, perhaps through a read error. The gene calls are TRBV19 and TRBJ2-1, with D tentatively TRBD1 (6 bases). Germline CDR1 LNHDA, CDR2 SQIVND (reference sequence). The CDR3 runs to 12 residues. In nucleotides, the CDR3 is TGTGCCACCCTACAGGGTTTGGGTGAGAAGTTCTTC. Translated: CATLQGLGEKFF.

This chain connects TRBV5-6 to TRBJ2-1; 7 nucleotides line up with TRBD2. V trimming: 2 bases; J trimming: 8 bases; junction bases outside the gene matches: 1. CDR3 size: 12 residues. CDR1 is SGHDT and CDR2 is YYEEEE in the germline V gene. The CDR3 DNA reads TGTGCCAGCAGCTTCCGGGGGGATGAGCAGTTCTTC. Its translation: CASSFRGDEQFF.

Notes on this clonotype: The germline gene is not matched at one end of the junction; a read error may be the cause. The rearrangement joins TRBV20-1 to TRBJ2-7, with a tentative D call TRBD2 (6 bases). Germline V lookup: CDR1 DFQATT, CDR2 SNEGSKA (reference sequence). CDR3 length equals 14 residues. CDR3 nucleotides: TGCAGTGCCTCAAGCGGGTTCAGCTCCTACGAGCAGTCCTTC. Its translation: CSASSGFSSYEQSF.

Concerning this clonotype: This may be a read error: a much more frequent sequence differs by one nucleotide. The rearrangement uses TRBV2 and TRBJ1-1; D perhaps matches TRBD1 (5 bases). CDR1 SNHLY and CDR2 FYNNEI come from the germline V gene. CDR3 length: 13 amino acids. V lost 7 bases and J lost 7, with 16 bases in between. The CDR3 DNA reads as TGTGCCAGCACCCTGGACGGGGGGGTTGAAGCTTTCTTT. Translation gives CASTLDGGVEAFF.

Details on this clonotype: This clone may be a read error of a much larger clone one base away. The chain carries TRBV27 and TRBJ1-5; D might be TRBD1 (5 bases). Germline CDR1 and CDR2: MNHEY and SMNVEV (reference sequence). The germline V and J ends were trimmed by 5 bases and 6 bases, with 11 bases remaining between them. This CDR3 is 13 amino acids long. The CDR3 DNA is TGTGCCAGCAGTCCCGCGGGGGTTCAGCCCCAGCATTTT. Protein sequence: CASSPAGVQPQHF.

This clonotype was counted at least ten times. V usage is TRBV20-1 and J usage is TRBJ1-2, with TRBD1 matching over 10 bases. Trimming removed 6 bases from V and 6 bases from J; junction bases left unmatched: 7. The CDR3 extends over 13 amino acids. The V gene's germline CDR1 is DFQATT and CDR2 SNEGSKA (reference sequence). CDR3 sequence: CSAPGQGVDGYTF. For the CDR3, the DNA is TGCAGTGCCCCTGGACAGGGGGTCGATGGCTACACCTTC.

To note about this clonotype: One end of the junction varies from germline; a read error may be responsible. The chain joins TRBV6-1 to TRBJ2-2; 11 positions agree with TRBD1. Germline-derived CDR1 and CDR2 are MNHNS and SASEGT. The CDR3 runs 16 residues. The CDR3 loop is CASREGQGASTGELFF. The CDR3 bases are TGTGCCAGCAGGGAAGGACAGGGGGCCTCGACCGGGGAGCTGTTTTTT.

This clonotype appeared many times. This chain connects TRBV18 to TRBJ1-2, with 12 bases fitting TRBD1. Germline V gene data show CDR1 as KGHSH and CDR2 as LQKENI. The CDR3 covers 15 residues. The V gene end was trimmed by 3 bases and the J gene end by 8 bases; junction bases not matched to a gene: 7. The CDR3 bases are TGTGCCAGCTCACCTCCGGGACAGGGGGCTCGCGGCTACACCTTC. Its translation: CASSPPGQGARGYTF.

A few counts support this clonotype. This chain joins TRBV20-1 and TRBJ2-1; D call uncertain. The CDR3 sequence is 14 residues long. V lost 3 bases and J lost 7, with 16 bases in between. Per germline, CDR1 DFQATT and CDR2 SNEGSKA (reference sequence). The CDR3 protein is CSASTSQTINEQFF. For the CDR3, the DNA is TGCAGTGCTAGTACATCACAGACGATAAATGAGCAGTTCTTC.